This TCR beta chain was captured in a study of shared clonotypes between healthy human individuals. Method: immunoSEQ multiplex PCR; TCRdb's copy keeps in-frame clones and lacks some. The sample includes 2 million to 2.5 million clones, roughly 94% of them seen just once. Positive CCR7 selection of CD45RO-negative cells yielded the naive CD8 cells, and terminally differentiated effector memory CD45RA+ cells were excluded. Germline CDR1 and CDR2: SEHNR and FQNEAQ (reference sequence). V trimming: 4 bases; J trimming: 2 bases; junction bases outside the gene matches: 6. The CDR3 is made up of 16 amino acids.

This sequence joins TRBV7-9 and TRBJ2-4, with 9 positions matching TRBD2. The clonotype was recovered from a man between 18 and 35 years old in good health. Sample: naive CD8+ T cells sorted from blood. CDR3 sequence reads: CASSSAGGLSKNIQYF. CDR3 nucleotide sequence: TGTGCCAGCAGCTCTGCGGGGGGGCTCTCCAAAAACATTCAGTACTTC.